The 12 T cell receptor beta chains presented below share a single source sample, sequenced in a study of OX40 agonist ivuxolimab in advanced cancers. Clones were sequenced by immunoSEQ multiplex PCR, and TCRdb holds only the in-frame ones, with some missing. The sample has some 57,000 clones, about 90% seen once. Sequenced material: CD4+ or CD8+ T cells sorted from blood, taken in a trial of the OX40 agonist ivuxolimab. These TCRs come from an adult with an advanced solid tumor such as melanoma, head and neck, liver or kidney cancer.

The chain has TRBV5-4 and TRBJ2-6; D call uncertain. The CDR3 sequence is 15 residues long. The germline CDR1 and CDR2 sequences are SGHNT and YYREEE (reference sequence). V lost 0 bases to trimming and J lost 0 bases, with 4 bases between them. CDR3 DNA sequence: TGTGCCAGCAGCTTGGGGGGCTCTGGGGCCAACGTCCTGACTTTC. Amino acid sequence: CASSLGGSGANVLTF.

This rearrangement joins TRBV19 to TRBJ2-5, with 7 positions matching TRBD2. Germline loops: CDR1 LNHDA, CDR2 SQIVND (reference sequence). The CDR3 spans 13 residues. J lost 4 bases, V lost 7 bases, and 6 bases had no gene match. The CDR3, as DNA: TGTGCCAGTAAATCGGGAGGAGCAGAGACCCAGTACTTC. Amino acid sequence: CASKSGGAETQYF.

J is TRBJ2-7 and V is TRBV5-1; D is uncertain. The ends were cut back, 0 bases at V and 5 bases at J, with 15 bases in the middle. Per germline, CDR1 SGHRS and CDR2 YFSETQ. This CDR3 is 15 amino acids long. CDR3 loop: CASSLVGGTAHEQYF. The CDR3 region has the DNA TGCGCCAGCAGCTTGGTAGGCGGAACCGCGCACGAGCAGTACTTC.

The CDR3 spells CASSRTGIEQYF. The CDR3 coding sequence is TGTGCCAGCAGCCGGACAGGGATCGAGCAGTACTTC. The V gene is TRBV14, the J gene TRBJ2-7; TRBD1 matches 8 bases. Germline V gives CDR1 SGHDN, CDR2 FVKESK. CDR3 length: 12 amino acids. Trimming took 4 bases from V and 6 from J; bases not matched to a gene: 2.

The chain uses TRBV10-3 and TRBJ2-2; TRBD1 aligns across 8 bases. Germline values: CDR1 ENHRY, CDR2 SYGVKD. This CDR3 is built from 14 residues. Trimming cost V 3 bases and J 6 bases; bases outside gene matches: 3. The CDR3 here is CAISEIQGAGELFF. The DNA of the CDR3 is TGTGCCATCAGTGAAATACAGGGGGCCGGGGAGCTGTTTTTT.

Points on this clone: At one boundary the junction diverges from the germline segment, which might be a read error. The chain recombines TRBV28 with TRBJ2-2, with 7 bases fitting TRBD2. This CDR3 has 18 residues. CDR1 and CDR2 (germline): MDHEN, SYDVKM. The CDR3 is CAGSLNPLGGLNTGELFF. The CDR3 nucleotides read TGTGCCGGCAGTTTAAACCCTCTCGGGGGACTAAACACCGGGGAGCTGTTTTTT.

This chain joins TRBV4-1 and TRBJ2-7, with 11 bases that match TRBD2. The trim removed 1 base at V and 0 bases at J, leaving 5 bases unmatched. This CDR3 has 17 amino acids. Germline CDR1 and CDR2: MGHRA and YSYEKL. CDR3 residues: CASSQGGTSGASYEQYF. The CDR3 bases are TGCGCCAGCAGCCAAGGGGGGACTAGCGGAGCCTCCTACGAGCAGTACTTC.

The rearrangement links TRBV7-8 to TRBJ1-2, with a tentative D call TRBD1 (5 bases). The CDR3 sequence is 15 residues long. The V and J ends lost 1 base and 0 bases respectively, with 9 bases between them. From germline, CDR1 is SGHVS and CDR2 FQNEAQ. In DNA, the CDR3 is TGTGCCAGCAGCTTAGGGGTGGGGGCTAACTATGGCTACACCTTC. This codes for CASSLGVGANYGYTF.

This clone was seen only a few times. The genes are TRBV19 and TRBJ2-7; the match to TRBD1 covers 8 bases. Trimming cost V 8 bases and J 6 bases; bases outside gene matches: 9. Germline CDR1 LNHDA, CDR2 SQIVND (reference sequence). CDR3 length equals 13 residues. The DNA for the CDR3 is TGTGCCAGTCGCCGGGACAGGATCGGCGAGCAGTACTTC. It is translated as CASRRDRIGEQYF. Together with reference TRBV19 and TRBJ2-7, the CDR3 gives the full variable domain: DGGITQSPKYLFRKEGQNVTLSCEQNLNHDAMYWYRQDPGQGLRLIYYSQIVNDFQKGDIAEGYSVSREKKESFPLTVTSAQKNPTAFYLCASRRDRIGEQYFGPGTRLTVT.

The chain is built from TRBV11-3 and TRBJ2-7; 8 bases match TRBD1. Germline values: CDR1 SGHNT, CDR2 YENEEA. The CDR3 extends over 15 amino acids. Unmatched junction bases numbered 7, after V lost 5 bases and J lost 1 base. This chain's CDR3 is CASSPGQGASYEQYF. The CDR3 DNA reads TGTGCCAGCAGCCCCGGGCAGGGGGCATCCTACGAGCAGTACTTC.

The rearrangement links TRBV9 to TRBJ2-1; D is unresolved. Germline V gene data show CDR1 as SGDLS and CDR2 as YYNGEE. The CDR3 length is 14 residues. Trimming cost V 0 bases and J 1 base, with 5 bases left between them. The CDR3: CASSVGTSYNEQFF. The CDR3 DNA sequence: TGTGCCAGCAGCGTAGGAACGTCCTACAATGAGCAGTTCTTC.

Details on this clone: Different DNA sequences within this sample yield the same CDR3. The chain has TRBV7-9 and TRBJ2-5; D gene ambiguous. The CDR3 sequence is 11 residues long. With 4 bases removed from V and 4 bases from J, the gap between germline ends came to 4 bases. The germline V gene has CDR1 SEHNR and CDR2 FQNEAQ (reference sequence). CDR3 in DNA: TGTGCCAGCAGCTCCCTAGAGACCCAGTACTTC. Translated: CASSSLETQYF.